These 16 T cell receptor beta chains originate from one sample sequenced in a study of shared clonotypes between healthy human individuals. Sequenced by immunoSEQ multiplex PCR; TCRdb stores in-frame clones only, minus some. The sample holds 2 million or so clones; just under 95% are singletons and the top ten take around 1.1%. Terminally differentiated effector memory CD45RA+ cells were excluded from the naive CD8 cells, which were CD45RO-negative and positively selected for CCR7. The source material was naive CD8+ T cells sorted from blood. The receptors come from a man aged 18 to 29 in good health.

For the CDR3, the DNA is TGTGCCAGCAGTGGCAGCGGGGGTCTCTACAATGAGCAGTTCTTC. This sequence encodes CASSGSGGLYNEQFF. This chain links TRBV6-1 with TRBJ2-1; 8 bases map to TRBD2. V lost 4 bases to trimming and J lost 3 bases; unmatched junction nucleotides: 5. Germline CDR1 and CDR2: MNHNS and SASEGT. CDR3 length: 15 residues.

In nucleotides, the CDR3 is TGTGCCAGCAGCTTTGAGGAGGGAATGAACACTGAAGCTTTCTTT. Translated: CASSFEEGMNTEAFF. This chain links TRBV5-4 with TRBJ1-1; no clear D gene. The CDR3 has 15 residues. Germline loops: CDR1 SGHNT, CDR2 YYREEE (reference sequence). Trimming pared 2 bases from V and 0 bases from J, leaving 11 bases between.

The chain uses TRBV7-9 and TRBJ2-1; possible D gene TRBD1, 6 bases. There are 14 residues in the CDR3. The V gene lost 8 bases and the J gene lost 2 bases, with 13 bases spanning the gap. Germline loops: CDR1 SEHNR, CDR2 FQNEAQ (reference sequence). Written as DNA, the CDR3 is TGTGCCAGCCAGTACCAGGGGCCCTACAATGAGCAGTTCTTC. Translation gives CASQYQGPYNEQFF.

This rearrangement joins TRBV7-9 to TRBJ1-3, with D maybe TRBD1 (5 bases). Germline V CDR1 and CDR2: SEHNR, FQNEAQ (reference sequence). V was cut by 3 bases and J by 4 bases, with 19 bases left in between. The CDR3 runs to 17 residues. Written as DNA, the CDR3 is TGTGCCAGCAGCTTTGGGACCTCCTCTGGGTCCGGAAACACCATATATTTT. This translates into CASSFGTSSGSGNTIYF.

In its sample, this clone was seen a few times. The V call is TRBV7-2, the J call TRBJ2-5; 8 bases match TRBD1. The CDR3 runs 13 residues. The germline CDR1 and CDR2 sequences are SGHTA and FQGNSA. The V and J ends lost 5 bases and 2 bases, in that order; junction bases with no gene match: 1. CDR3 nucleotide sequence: TGTGCCAGCAGCCGGGACAGGCAAGAGACCCAGTACTTC. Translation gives CASSRDRQETQYF.

The CDR3 loop reads CSVKDSYEQYF. The CDR3 DNA is TGCAGTGTGAAGGATTCCTACGAGCAGTACTTC. This chain connects TRBV20-1 to TRBJ2-7; D is unresolved. V was trimmed by 7 bases and J by 1 base, leaving 8 bases between them. This CDR3 has 11 amino acids. Germline V gene data show CDR1 as DFQATT and CDR2 as SNEGSKA (reference sequence).

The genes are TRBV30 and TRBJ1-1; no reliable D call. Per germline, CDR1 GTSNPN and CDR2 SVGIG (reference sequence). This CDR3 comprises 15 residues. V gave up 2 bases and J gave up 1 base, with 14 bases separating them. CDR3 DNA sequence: TGTGCCTGGAGTAATTGGGTAATCTGGAACACTGAAGCTTTCTTT. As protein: CAWSNWVIWNTEAFF.

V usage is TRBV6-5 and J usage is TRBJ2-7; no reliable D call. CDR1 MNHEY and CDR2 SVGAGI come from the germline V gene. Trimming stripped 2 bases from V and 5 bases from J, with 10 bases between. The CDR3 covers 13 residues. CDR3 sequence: CASSYMLWNEQYF. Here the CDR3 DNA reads TGTGCCAGCAGTTACATGTTATGGAACGAGCAGTACTTC.

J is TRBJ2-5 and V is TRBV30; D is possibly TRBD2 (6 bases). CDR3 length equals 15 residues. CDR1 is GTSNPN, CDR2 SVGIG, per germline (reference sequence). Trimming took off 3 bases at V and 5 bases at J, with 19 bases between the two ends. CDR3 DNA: TGTGCCTGGAGGGCGGGACGTTCGGTGGCGGAGACCCAGTACTTC. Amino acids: CAWRAGRSVAETQYF.

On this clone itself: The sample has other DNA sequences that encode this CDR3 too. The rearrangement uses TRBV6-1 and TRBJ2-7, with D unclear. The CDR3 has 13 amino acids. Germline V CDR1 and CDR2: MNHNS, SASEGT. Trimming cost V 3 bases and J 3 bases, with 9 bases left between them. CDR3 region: CASSEGSDYEQYF. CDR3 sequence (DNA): TGTGCCAGCAGTGAGGGCTCGGACTACGAGCAGTACTTC.

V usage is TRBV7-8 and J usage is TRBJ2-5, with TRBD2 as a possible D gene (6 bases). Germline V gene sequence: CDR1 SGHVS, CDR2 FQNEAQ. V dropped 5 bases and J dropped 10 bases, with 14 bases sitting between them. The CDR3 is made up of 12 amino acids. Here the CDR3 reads CASSPGGSDQYF. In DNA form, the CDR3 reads TGTGCCAGCAGCCCCGGGGGTTCGGACCAGTACTTC. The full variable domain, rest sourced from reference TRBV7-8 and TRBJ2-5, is GAGVSQSPRYKVAKRGQDVALRCDPISGHVSLFWYQQALGQGPEFLTYFQNEAQLDKSGLPSDRFFAERPEGSVSTLKIQRTQQEDSAVYLCASSPGGSDQYFGPGTRLLVL.

This CDR3 reads CASSEFETGSSYNSPLHF. The CDR3 coding sequence is TGTGCCAGCAGTGAGTTTGAGACAGGGAGCTCCTATAATTCACCCCTCCACTTT. The rearrangement joins TRBV6-1 to TRBJ1-6; 7 bases agree with TRBD1. Germline-derived CDR1 and CDR2 are MNHNS and SASEGT. With V trimmed by 3 bases and J by 0 bases, 8 bases remained unmatched. The CDR3 sequence is 18 residues long.

The CDR3 region has the DNA TGTGCCAGCAGAGCAACCGGGACTAGCGGATCCTACGAGCAGTACTTC. It yields the protein CASRATGTSGSYEQYF. The chain combines TRBV2 with TRBJ2-7; 11 nucleotides line up with TRBD2. Germline lookup yields CDR1 SNHLY and CDR2 FYNNEI. The CDR3 has 16 residues. The junction had 8 bases not matched to a gene; V was cut back by 6 bases and J by 1 base.

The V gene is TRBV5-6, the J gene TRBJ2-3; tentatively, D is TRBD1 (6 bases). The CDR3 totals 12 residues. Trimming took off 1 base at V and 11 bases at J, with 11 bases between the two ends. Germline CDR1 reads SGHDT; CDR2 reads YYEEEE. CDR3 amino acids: CASSLQQGEQYF. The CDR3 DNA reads TGTGCCAGCAGCTTGCAACAGGGAGAGCAGTATTTT.

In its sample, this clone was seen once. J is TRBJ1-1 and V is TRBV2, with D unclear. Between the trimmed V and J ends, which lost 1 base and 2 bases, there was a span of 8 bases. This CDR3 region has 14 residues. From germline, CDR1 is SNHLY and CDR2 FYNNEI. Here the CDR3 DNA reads TGTGCCAGCAGTGAAGACAGCGTCAACACTGAAGCTTTCTTT. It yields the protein CASSEDSVNTEAFF.

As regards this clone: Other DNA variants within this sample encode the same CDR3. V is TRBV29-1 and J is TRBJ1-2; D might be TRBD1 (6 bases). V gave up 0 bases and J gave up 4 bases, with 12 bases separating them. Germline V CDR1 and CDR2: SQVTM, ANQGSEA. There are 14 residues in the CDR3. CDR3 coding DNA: TGCAGCGTTGAAGATCGGGGGCCTGGCTATGGCTACACCTTC. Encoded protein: CSVEDRGPGYGYTF.